This TCR beta chain is from a study of control samples from healthy donors and cancer patients. Trimming took off 0 bases at V and 10 bases at J, with 19 bases between the two ends. The CDR3 runs to 15 residues. CDR1 is MNHNY and CDR2 is SVGAGI in the germline V gene (reference sequence). Measured with immunoSEQ multiplex PCR; TCRdb has only the in-frame clones, and not every one. Among 150,000 or so clones, over 85% were seen once, and the ten largest hold around 5.4%. The rearrangement links TRBV6-6 to TRBJ2-7, with a possible D match to TRBD2 (5 bases). This TCR derives from a man younger than 30 in good health. The sample comprised blood. The CDR3 spells CASSYSKGSRTDQYF. The CDR3 DNA is TGTGCCAGCAGTTACTCGAAGGGCAGCCGGACTGATCAGTACTTC.